Presented here are 20 T cell receptor beta chains from one specimen sequenced in a study of blood T cell repertoires in COVID-19. Produced via immunoSEQ multiplex PCR; TCRdb's table is partial and in-frame only. The top ten clones hold under 4.5% of a sample with some 150,000 clones, about nine tenths of them seen once. The specimen was PBMCs or T cells enriched from blood (not recorded which). The receptors derive from a man aged 50 to 60 who had recovered from COVID-19.

V and J are TRBV4-3 and TRBJ2-3; 8 bases agree with TRBD2. Germline V lookup: CDR1 LGHNA, CDR2 YSLEER. V trimming: 1 base; J trimming: 0 bases; junction bases outside the gene matches: 3. This CDR3 is built from 16 residues. The CDR3 spells CASSQVAGLSTDTQYF. Written as DNA, the CDR3 is TGCGCCAGCAGCCAAGTAGCGGGGCTAAGCACAGATACGCAGTATTTT.

The chain has TRBV4-1 and TRBJ1-2; 8 bases are a match to TRBD1. The CDR3 contains 16 residues. Germline trimming cut 2 bases from V and 4 bases from J; bases unmatched to any gene: 9. Germline CDR1 reads MGHRA; CDR2 reads YSYEKL. In DNA form, the CDR3 reads TGCGCCAGCAGCCAACCAGGGGGCAGGAGTAGCTATGGCTACACCTTC. This codes for CASSQPGGRSSYGYTF.

This chain joins TRBV19 and TRBJ2-2; 7 bases agree with TRBD2. CDR3 length equals 16 residues. The ends lost 7 bases at V and 5 bases at J; junction bases unmatched: 13. Germline CDR1 reads LNHDA; CDR2 reads SQIVND (reference sequence). The CDR3 reads CASTPMTSRSTGELFF. In DNA, the CDR3 is TGTGCCAGTACCCCGATGACTAGCCGGAGTACCGGGGAGCTGTTTTTT.

CDR3 amino acids: CASSFESGGYEQYV. The CDR3, as DNA: TGTGCCAGCAGCTTCGAGTCAGGGGGCTACGAGCAGTACGTC. The chain joins TRBV11-2 to TRBJ2-7, with 7 bases matching TRBD1. This CDR3 comprises 14 residues. In germline, CDR1 is SGHAT, CDR2 FQNNGV. The V gene end was trimmed by 3 bases and the J gene end by 3 bases; junction bases not matched to a gene: 5.

This chain uses TRBV5-4 with TRBJ1-4; 10 bases are a match to TRBD1. The CDR3 is 17 amino acids. Germline assignment: CDR1 SGHNT and CDR2 YYREEE (reference sequence). After removal of 4 bases from V and 1 base from J, the junction contained 7 bases not matched to a gene. The CDR3 region has the DNA TGTGCCAGCAGCACCGGGGGGACAGGGGTAACTAATGAAAAACTGTTTTTT. Translation: CASSTGGTGVTNEKLFF.

This chain joins TRBV19 and TRBJ1-2, with D perhaps TRBD1 (6 bases). The V gene's germline CDR1 is LNHDA and CDR2 SQIVND (reference sequence). V shed 6 bases and J shed 7 bases, with 18 bases lying between them. The CDR3 extends over 14 amino acids. The CDR3 loop reads CASSEHGQSRGYTF. The CDR3 nucleotides read TGTGCCAGTAGCGAGCACGGACAGTCTCGTGGCTACACCTTC.

V gene TRBV28 combines with J gene TRBJ2-5; 9 nucleotides line up with TRBD2. CDR1 and CDR2 (germline): MDHEN, SYDVKM. With 6 bases clipped from V and 4 bases from J, the junction kept 9 bases outside the gene matches. This CDR3 region has 15 residues. Here the CDR3 DNA reads TGTGCCAGCAGAACGACTAGCGGAGAGGGAGAGACCCAGTACTTC. Protein sequence: CASRTTSGEGETQYF.

This clone has only one observation. V is TRBV7-3 and J is TRBJ2-2, with D perhaps TRBD1 (6 bases). V lost 6 bases, J lost 4 bases, and 9 bases lay in between. The CDR3 loop spans 13 amino acids. CDR1 is SGHTA, CDR2 FQGTGA, per germline. The CDR3 is CASRTGFTGELFF. The CDR3 nucleotides are TGTGCCAGCAGAACAGGGTTCACCGGGGAGCTGTTTTTT.

CDR3 amino acids: CACPGAGGYNEQFF. In DNA, the CDR3 is TGTGCCTGTCCGGGGGCGGGGGGGTACAATGAGCAGTTCTTC. J is TRBJ2-1 and V is TRBV30; 9 bases map to TRBD2. CDR3 length: 14 amino acids. The germline gives CDR1 GTSNPN, CDR2 SVGIG (reference sequence). V dropped 6 bases and J dropped 4; count of bases not matched to a gene: 7.

The genes are TRBV29-1 and TRBJ2-5; TRBD2 aligns across 11 bases. V lost 1 base to trimming and J lost 5 bases; unmatched junction nucleotides: 9. This CDR3 contains 16 residues. The germline V gene has CDR1 SQVTM and CDR2 ANQGSEA. Here the CDR3 reads CSVEVPSGGRYETQYF. The DNA for the CDR3 is TGCAGCGTTGAAGTACCTAGCGGGGGGCGGTATGAGACCCAGTACTTC.

The gene calls are TRBV5-1 and TRBJ1-5, with unresolved D. Germline loops: CDR1 SGHRS, CDR2 YFSETQ. The ends were cut back, 0 bases at V and 3 bases at J, with 7 bases in the middle. CDR3 size: 14 residues. The CDR3 region has the DNA TGCGCCAGCAGCTTGGGTAGCAACAATCAGCCCCAGCATTTT. Translated: CASSLGSNNQPQHF.

V gene TRBV9 combines with J gene TRBJ1-2, with TRBD1 identical over 11 bases. From germline, CDR1 is SGDLS and CDR2 YYNGEE. V lost 5 bases, J lost 3 bases, and 6 bases stayed unmatched. The CDR3 contains 15 residues. CDR3 sequence: CASRDRGRGDYGYTF. In DNA, the CDR3 is TGTGCCAGCAGGGACAGGGGGCGCGGGGACTATGGCTACACCTTC.

The chain joins TRBV6-5 to TRBJ1-4, with D possibly being TRBD1 (6 bases). The V and J ends lost 2 bases and 8 bases respectively, with 15 bases between them. The CDR3 contains 15 residues. Germline CDR1 reads MNHEY; CDR2 reads SVGAGI. CDR3 residues: CASSYGAGVTEKLFF. Written as DNA, the CDR3 is TGTGCCAGCAGTTACGGCGCAGGGGTAACGGAAAAACTGTTTTTT.

The chain joins TRBV7-3 to TRBJ2-3; 9 bases match TRBD2. Per the germline V gene, CDR1 is SGHTA and CDR2 is FQGTGA. V lost 2 bases, J lost 2 bases, and 5 bases stayed unmatched. The CDR3 loop spans 16 amino acids. CDR3 region: CASSLAGGSPTDTQYF. CDR3 nucleotide sequence: TGTGCCAGCAGCTTAGCGGGAGGGTCCCCCACAGATACGCAGTATTTT.

This clone was observed once. V is TRBV9 and J is TRBJ2-2, with no clear D. From germline, CDR1 is SGDLS and CDR2 YYNGEE. Trimming took 0 bases from V and 1 from J, leaving 7 bases between them. This CDR3 has 15 residues. This CDR3 reads CASSVEPGNTGELFF. The CDR3, as DNA: TGTGCCAGCAGCGTAGAACCGGGGAACACCGGGGAGCTGTTTTTT.

CDR3 bases: TGTGCCAGCAGCTCCGGACGGACTTCTGATGCTGACAATCAGCCCCAGCATTTT. Its protein is CASSSGRTSDADNQPQHF. The chain combines TRBV6-4 with TRBJ1-5; no definite D call. Germline CDR1 reads MRHNA; CDR2 reads SNTAGT. Trimming shortened V by 6 bases and J by 3 bases, and 24 bases separated the two germline ends. This CDR3 comprises 18 residues.

The J gene is TRBJ1-3, the V gene TRBV30; 7 bases are a match to TRBD1. With V trimmed by 3 bases and J by 4 bases, 15 bases remained unmatched. The CDR3 is 17 amino acids. CDR1 GTSNPN and CDR2 SVGIG come from the germline V gene (reference sequence). The CDR3 DNA reads TGTGCCTGGAGCCGGGGACAGACAGGGTTGGAGGGAAACACCATATATTTT. It yields the protein CAWSRGQTGLEGNTIYF.

This rearrangement joins TRBV7-3 to TRBJ1-1; 9 bases are shared with TRBD1. J was trimmed by 8 bases and V by 4 bases; bases with no gene match: 2. Germline V lookup: CDR1 SGHTA, CDR2 FQGTGA. This CDR3 is 12 amino acids long. The CDR3: CASSSDRGEAFF. In DNA, the CDR3 is TGTGCCAGCAGCTCCGACAGGGGGGAAGCTTTCTTT.

The V gene is TRBV10-3, the J gene TRBJ1-5, with TRBD1 as a possible D gene (5 bases). The CDR3 contains 15 residues. The germline gives CDR1 ENHRY, CDR2 SYGVKD. Trimming left V 3 bases short and J 0 bases short, with 9 bases between. This chain's CDR3 is CAISDGAVSNQPQHF. The DNA for the CDR3 is TGTGCCATCAGTGATGGGGCAGTTAGCAATCAGCCCCAGCATTTT.

This chain joins TRBV7-2 and TRBJ1-1; D gene uncertain. The V gene lost 9 bases and the J gene lost 9 bases, with 14 bases spanning the gap. The germline CDR1 and CDR2 sequences are SGHTA and FQGNSA. This CDR3 comprises 11 residues. Written as DNA, the CDR3 is TGTGCCAGTTCGAATCCCAGAAAAGCTTTCTTT. This codes for CASSNPRKAFF.